Presented here are 7 T cell receptor beta chains from one specimen sequenced in a study of blood T cell repertoires in COVID-19. Generated by immunoSEQ multiplex PCR, the TCRdb table keeps only in-frame clones and is missing some. The sample records about 220,000 clones, 83% being singletons. The sequencing sample was made of peripheral blood. These receptors all come from a woman in her 40s with active or convalescent COVID-19.

The V call is TRBV11-3, the J call TRBJ1-1; no firm D call. Germline V gene data show CDR1 as SGHNT and CDR2 as YENEEA. The CDR3 sequence is 13 residues long. V shed 4 bases and J shed 2 bases, with 8 bases lying between them. The CDR3 sequence is CASSWAFNTEAFF. The CDR3 coding sequence is TGTGCCAGCAGCTGGGCCTTCAACACTGAAGCTTTCTTT.

The CDR3 region has the DNA TGTGCCAGCAGCACCTGGACAGGACGCTATGGCTACACCTTC. It encodes CASSTWTGRYGYTF. This chain uses TRBV7-2 with TRBJ1-2, with 7 bases that match TRBD1. Germline CDR1 is SGHTA and CDR2 is FQGNSA. V lost 5 bases, J lost 4 bases, and 7 bases stayed unmatched. The CDR3 totals 14 residues.

The chain couples TRBV11-2 to TRBJ1-1, with D unclear. The CDR3 totals 13 residues. V lost 3 bases, J lost 2 bases, and 7 bases lay in between. The germline V gene has CDR1 SGHAT and CDR2 FQNNGV. This CDR3 is CASSFSFNTEAFF. The CDR3, as DNA: TGTGCCAGCAGCTTCTCCTTTAACACTGAAGCTTTCTTT.

The chain recombines TRBV5-1 with TRBJ2-2, with D perhaps TRBD2 (5 bases). Trimming stripped 2 bases from V and 2 bases from J, with 10 bases between. Germline V gene lookup returns CDR1 SGHRS and CDR2 YFSETQ. This CDR3 is built from 15 residues. The CDR3 here is CASSFSGPNTGELFF. For the CDR3, the DNA is TGCGCCAGCAGCTTCAGCGGACCTAACACCGGGGAGCTGTTTTTT.

V usage is TRBV7-3 and J usage is TRBJ2-1; TRBD2 matches at 15 bases. Germline V gene lookup returns CDR1 SGHTA and CDR2 FQGTGA. Trimming took 5 bases from V and 2 from J; bases not matched to a gene: 7. This CDR3 has 18 residues. The CDR3 DNA reads TGTGCCAGCAGCCTAGGACTAGCGGGAGGGGGACCCTACAATGAGCAGTTCTTC. This codes for CASSLGLAGGGPYNEQFF.

V usage is TRBV7-9 and J usage is TRBJ2-7; D is unresolved. V was trimmed by 1 base and J by 2 bases, leaving 9 bases between them. The CDR3 totals 14 residues. Germline assignment: CDR1 SEHNR and CDR2 FQNEAQ (reference sequence). CDR3 region: CASSLGEVAYEQYF. The CDR3 coding sequence is TGTGCCAGCAGCTTAGGAGAAGTAGCCTACGAGCAGTACTTC. Supplemented by reference TRBV7-9 and TRBJ2-7, the full variable domain reads DTGVSQNPRHKITKRGQNVTFRCDPISEHNRLYWYRQTLGQGPEFLTYFQNEAQLEKSRLLSDRFSAERPKGSFSTLEIQRTEQGDSAMYLCASSLGEVAYEQYFGPGTRLTVT.

This rearrangement joins TRBV6-4 to TRBJ1-3; D unclear. The germline V gene has CDR1 MRHNA and CDR2 SNTAGT. The V end lost 2 bases, the J end lost 0 bases, and 11 bases lay between the germline ends. The CDR3 covers 16 residues. The DNA of the CDR3 is TGTGCCAGCAGTGACCGTCCGGGTGGCTCTGGAAACACCATATATTTT. Encoded protein: CASSDRPGGSGNTIYF.